A single TCR beta chain is shown here with its context. Its antigen is unidentified. This table comes from immunoSEQ multiplex PCR, and its TCRdb copy is limited to in-frame clones, with some not included. The table lists approximately 150,000 clones, 80% to 95% of them singletons. Trimming pared 0 bases from V and 5 bases from J, leaving 13 bases between. The CDR3 has 15 residues. Germline CDR1 LGHNA, CDR2 YNFKEQ. This sample is part of a study of T cell responses to AZD1222 COVID-19 vaccine. Study observations and caveats: A rise in Spike-specific TCR breadth and depth followed two AZD1222 doses.

The sequencing here drew on peripheral blood, taken 28 days after the second AZD1222 dose. The chain joins TRBV4-2 to TRBJ1-1, with no clear D. The receptor was isolated from an adult who received the AZD1222 COVID-19 vaccine. Written as DNA, the CDR3 is TGTGCCAGCAGCCAAGACCCTGGGGTAGGGACTGAAGCTTTCTTT. It is translated as CASSQDPGVGTEAFF.